The 21 T cell receptor beta chains given below trace back to one sample, sequenced in a study of T cell responses to AZD1222 COVID-19 vaccine. Clones were sequenced by immunoSEQ multiplex PCR, and TCRdb holds only the in-frame ones, with some missing. The sample yields about 150,000 clones, around nine tenths seen once. Sequencing used peripheral blood, obtained 28 days after the second AZD1222 dose. The receptors originated from an adult who received the AZD1222 COVID-19 vaccine.

The rearrangement uses TRBV19 and TRBJ2-7, with D possibly TRBD1 on 5 matching bases. Germline V gene data show CDR1 as LNHDA and CDR2 as SQIVND (reference sequence). With 5 bases removed from V and 5 bases from J, the gap between germline ends came to 13 bases. The length of the CDR3 is 13 residues. The CDR3: CASSSQGRDEQYF. CDR3 DNA sequence: TGTGCCAGTAGTTCCCAGGGAAGGGACGAGCAGTACTTC.

This chain uses TRBV2 with TRBJ1-6, with D tentatively TRBD1 (6 bases). CDR1 and CDR2 (germline): SNHLY, FYNNEI. Trimming took 5 bases from V and 10 from J, leaving 12 bases between them. CDR3 size: 13 residues. CDR3 sequence (DNA): TGTGCCAGCAGTCCACAGGGTATCTCACCCCTCCACTTT. Its protein product is CASSPQGISPLHF.

The genes are TRBV9 and TRBJ1-2, with D possibly matching TRBD1 (5 bases). The V end lost 3 bases, the J end lost 7 bases, and 13 bases lay between the germline ends. Per germline, CDR1 SGDLS and CDR2 YYNGEE. This CDR3 has 13 amino acids. CDR3 bases: TGTGCCAGCAGCGGGGGGATTAGCGGTGGCTACACCTTC. Translating gives CASSGGISGGYTF.

This clone was counted a few times. V is TRBV10-1 and J is TRBJ2-7; TRBD1 aligns across 9 bases. Germline CDR1 is WNHNN and CDR2 is SYGVQD (reference sequence). The CDR3 extends over 14 amino acids. With 2 bases clipped from V and 3 bases from J, the junction kept 2 bases outside the gene matches. The chain's CDR3 is CASSETGGDYEQYF. CDR3 coding DNA: TGCGCCAGCAGTGAGACAGGGGGCGACTACGAGCAGTACTTC.

The V and J genes are TRBV6-1 and TRBJ1-5; the D is unclear. Germline CDR1 and CDR2: MNHNS and SASEGT. CDR3 length: 13 residues. V was shortened by 2 bases and J by 9 bases, with 11 bases between the two germline ends. CDR3 coding DNA: TGTGCCAGCAGTGAACGGAGGGTTTGGCCCCAGCATTTT. It codes for CASSERRVWPQHF.

This rearrangement joins TRBV7-8 to TRBJ1-6, with D hard to call. The CDR3 extends over 18 amino acids. V lost 1 base and J lost 1, with 14 bases in between. Germline lookup yields CDR1 SGHVS and CDR2 FQNEAQ. The DNA of the CDR3 is TGTGCCAGCAGCTTAGTGCGGGAGGCTCGGTCCTATAATTCACCCCTCCACTTT. Translation: CASSLVREARSYNSPLHF.

The chain uses TRBV12-3 or TRBV12-4 and TRBJ1-1; D is unresolved. This CDR3 is 11 amino acids long. V lost 3 bases and J 8 bases, leaving 7 bases between the germline ends. CDR3 in DNA: TGTGCCAGCAGTTTCCGGCAAGAAGCTTTCTTT. Translated, it gives CASSFRQEAFF.

This chain joins TRBV4-2 and TRBJ1-3; D uncertain. V was shortened by 3 bases and J by 3 bases, with 15 bases between the two germline ends. This CDR3 comprises 16 residues. Germline V gene sequence: CDR1 LGHNA, CDR2 YNFKEQ. The CDR3 coding sequence is TGTGCCAGCAGCCAGGGAGATAGGGCCCTTGGAAACACCATATATTTT. Its protein product is CASSQGDRALGNTIYF.

In this sample, this clone turned up once. This sequence joins TRBV28 and TRBJ1-5; D gene ambiguous. V lost 1 base, J lost 4 bases, and 8 bases lay in between. From germline, CDR1 is MDHEN and CDR2 SYDVKM. CDR3 length: 14 amino acids. This CDR3 is CASSLFQTNQPQHF. The CDR3 nucleotides read TGTGCCAGCAGTTTATTCCAGACAAATCAGCCCCAGCATTTT.

The J gene is TRBJ1-6, the V gene TRBV10-3; no firm D call. This CDR3 spans 11 amino acids. V lost 10 bases, J lost 9 bases, and 10 bases lay in between. Germline lookup yields CDR1 ENHRY and CDR2 SYGVKD. The CDR3 loop is CATAAGSPLHF. The CDR3, as DNA: TGTGCCACCGCGGCCGGTTCACCCCTCCACTTT.

J is TRBJ2-7 and V is TRBV4-3; 8 bases line up with TRBD2. V shed 0 bases, J shed 2 bases, and the junction held 3 bases outside the gene matches. The germline CDR1 and CDR2 sequences are LGHNA and YSLEER. The CDR3 sequence is 15 residues long. CDR3 region: CASSQDLGGAYEQYF. In nucleotides, the CDR3 is TGCGCCAGCAGCCAAGATCTCGGGGGGGCCTACGAGCAGTACTTC.

The rearrangement joins TRBV5-1 to TRBJ1-2; D is unresolved. V lost 0 bases and J 0 bases, leaving 9 bases between the germline ends. The CDR3 totals 15 residues. Germline CDR1 and CDR2: SGHRS and YFSETQ. This CDR3 reads CASSLDPGTNYGYTF. CDR3 nucleotides: TGCGCCAGCAGCTTGGATCCCGGGACTAACTATGGCTACACCTTC.

The chain links TRBV29-1 to TRBJ2-5; no firm D call. Trimming stripped 7 bases from V and 1 base from J, with 22 bases between. Germline CDR1 SQVTM, CDR2 ANQGSEA. The CDR3 loop spans 16 amino acids. In DNA form, the CDR3 reads TGCAGCGGGCCGATTCGGGCCTCGGCCCCCCAAGAGACCCAGTACTTC. Protein product: CSGPIRASAPQETQYF.

V usage is TRBV6-5 and J usage is TRBJ1-1; the D is unclear. V gave up 7 bases and J gave up 3 bases, with 6 bases separating them. In germline, CDR1 is MNHEY, CDR2 SVGAGI. CDR3 length: 11 residues. The CDR3 here is CASMGYTEAFF. CDR3 nucleotide sequence: TGTGCCAGCATGGGATACACTGAAGCTTTCTTT.

V gene TRBV7-6 combines with J gene TRBJ2-5; no firm D call. CDR3 length: 14 amino acids. The V gene lost 0 bases and the J gene lost 8 bases, with 13 bases spanning the gap. The V gene's germline CDR1 is SGHVS and CDR2 FNYEAQ. CDR3 residues: CASSLAPVAQTQYF. CDR3 nucleotides: TGTGCCAGCAGCTTAGCACCGGTAGCCCAAACCCAGTACTTC.

The chain employs TRBV5-1 and TRBJ2-5, with a weak D call TRBD2 (5 bases). The CDR3 covers 15 residues. From germline, CDR1 is SGHRS and CDR2 YFSETQ. V gave up 1 base and J gave up 2 bases, with 12 bases separating them. CDR3 in DNA: TGCGCCAGCAGCTTGTTACCGGGGTATCAAGAGACCCAGTACTTC. It is translated as CASSLLPGYQETQYF.

The chain has TRBV7-9 and TRBJ1-1; no definite D call. There are 13 residues in the CDR3. Deletions cut 11 bases from V and 3 bases from J, with 16 bases between. The germline V gene has CDR1 SEHNR and CDR2 FQNEAQ (reference sequence). This chain's CDR3 is CAGCTAGYTEAFF. CDR3 sequence (DNA): TGTGCCGGTTGCACCGCGGGCTACACTGAAGCTTTCTTT.

The chain links TRBV5-4 to TRBJ1-1, with TRBD1 matching 7 bases. CDR1 is SGHNT and CDR2 is YYREEE in the germline V gene (reference sequence). This CDR3 spans 13 amino acids. V was pared by 7 bases and J by 1 base, with 4 bases of the junction left unmatched. CDR3 region: CASASGGNTEAFF. In DNA, the CDR3 is TGTGCCAGCGCCTCAGGGGGGAACACTGAAGCTTTCTTT.

The chain couples TRBV19 to TRBJ1-6; possibly TRBD1 for D (6 bases). V was pared by 5 bases and J by 7 bases, with 15 bases between. CDR3 length: 15 amino acids. Germline V gene sequence: CDR1 LNHDA, CDR2 SQIVND (reference sequence). CDR3 in amino acids: CASSEPQGWNSPLHF. CDR3 bases: TGTGCCAGTAGTGAACCTCAGGGGTGGAATTCACCCCTCCACTTT.

The chain is built from TRBV7-2 and TRBJ1-2, with a tentative D call TRBD1 (6 bases). V lost 4 bases to trimming and J lost 5 bases, with 14 bases between them. The CDR3 has 14 amino acids. Looked up from germline, CDR1 is SGHTA and CDR2 is FQGNSA. The CDR3 DNA is TGTGCCAGCAGCTCCTCAGTCGGACAGTATGGCTACACCTTC. Encoded protein: CASSSSVGQYGYTF.

J is TRBJ1-3 and V is TRBV6-5; the D is unclear. This CDR3 is built from 13 residues. Trimming removed 7 bases from V and 0 bases from J, with 7 bases in between. Germline CDR1 MNHEY, CDR2 SVGAGI. CDR3 amino acids: CASKRNSGNTIYF. CDR3 DNA sequence: TGTGCCAGCAAGCGAAACTCTGGAAACACCATATATTTT.